Following are 9 T cell receptor beta chains from one sample sequenced in a study of blood T cell repertoires in COVID-19. Measured with immunoSEQ multiplex PCR; TCRdb has only the in-frame clones, and not every one. Found here are 84,000 or so clones, roughly 80% of them singletons; the top ten hold about 9.9%. Sequenced sample: peripheral blood. The receptors here all came from a human donor in a cohort sampled during active COVID-19.

The rearrangement joins TRBV4-1 to TRBJ1-3; D unresolved. This CDR3 has 18 amino acids. Germline CDR1 reads MGHRA; CDR2 reads YSYEKL. V was shortened by 1 base and J by 2 bases, with 18 bases between the two germline ends. Here the CDR3 DNA reads TGCGCCAGCAGCCAAGGAGACGAGGGCGCCCGACCTGGAAACACCATATATTTT. Protein sequence: CASSQGDEGARPGNTIYF.

This clone turned up a few times. This CDR3 reads CASSAEVTTEAFF. CDR3 in DNA: TGTGCCAGCAGTGCCGAGGTTACCACTGAAGCTTTCTTT. V is TRBV2 and J is TRBJ1-1; no clear D. CDR1 and CDR2 (germline): SNHLY, FYNNEI. The CDR3 loop spans 13 amino acids. V lost 4 bases and J lost 4, with 10 bases in between.

The CDR3 reads CASSPGGSYEQYF. Written as DNA, the CDR3 is TGTGCCAGCAGCCCGGGGGGCTCCTACGAGCAGTACTTC. The chain carries TRBV11-2 and TRBJ2-7, with 7 bases lining up with TRBD2. V lost 5 bases, J lost 0 bases, and 1 base stayed unmatched. In germline, CDR1 is SGHAT, CDR2 FQNNGV. This CDR3 is 13 amino acids long.

This sequence joins TRBV6-5 and TRBJ2-7, with 7 nucleotides matching TRBD1. Germline V gives CDR1 MNHEY, CDR2 SVGAGI. J gave up 0 bases and V 6 bases, and 5 bases lay outside the gene matches. The CDR3 has 14 residues. Here the CDR3 reads CASRGTAISYEQYF. The CDR3 DNA is TGTGCCAGCAGGGGGACAGCTATCTCCTACGAGCAGTACTTC.

This clone was counted a few times. V and J are TRBV2 and TRBJ1-2; 12 bases are a match to TRBD1. V lost 4 bases to trimming and J lost 12 bases; unmatched junction nucleotides: 3. CDR1 SNHLY and CDR2 FYNNEI come from the germline V gene. This CDR3 has 12 residues. CDR3 nucleotide sequence: TGTGCCAGCAGTGGGGACAGGGGGCTAAACACCTTC. It yields the protein CASSGDRGLNTF.

The sample holds a few counts of this clone. V is TRBV7-2 and J is TRBJ1-5, with D possibly being TRBD1 (6 bases). The CDR3 runs to 13 residues. Trimming pared 2 bases from V and 6 bases from J, leaving 8 bases between. Germline values: CDR1 SGHTA, CDR2 FQGNSA. CDR3 DNA sequence: TGTGCCAGCAGCTTAAAAGGGGGTCAGCCCCAGCATTTT. It encodes CASSLKGGQPQHF.

The chain uses TRBV7-2 and TRBJ2-5; 7 nucleotides line up with TRBD1. The CDR3 has 13 amino acids. Germline lookup yields CDR1 SGHTA and CDR2 FQGNSA. V gave up 8 bases and J gave up 2 bases; unmatched junction bases: 5. The chain's CDR3 is CASARGQQETQYF. The CDR3, as DNA: TGTGCCAGCGCTCGGGGACAGCAAGAGACCCAGTACTTC.

CDR3 bases: TGTGCCAGTACCTGGGGGGGGATCAACACCGGGGAGCTGTTTTTT. Protein product: CASTWGGINTGELFF. The chain couples TRBV19 to TRBJ2-2; 7 nucleotides line up with TRBD2. Germline trimming cut 7 bases from V and 2 bases from J; bases unmatched to any gene: 7. The CDR3 extends over 15 amino acids. The germline V gene encodes CDR1 LNHDA and CDR2 SQIVND (reference sequence).

V usage is TRBV29-1 and J usage is TRBJ2-7; 9 bases are shared with TRBD1. This CDR3 has 13 residues. Germline CDR1 and CDR2: SQVTM and ANQGSEA. With V trimmed by 6 bases and J by 6 bases, 9 bases remained unmatched. Here the CDR3 reads CSVSGTGLVEQYF. The DNA of the CDR3 is TGCAGCGTATCCGGGACAGGGTTGGTCGAGCAGTACTTC.